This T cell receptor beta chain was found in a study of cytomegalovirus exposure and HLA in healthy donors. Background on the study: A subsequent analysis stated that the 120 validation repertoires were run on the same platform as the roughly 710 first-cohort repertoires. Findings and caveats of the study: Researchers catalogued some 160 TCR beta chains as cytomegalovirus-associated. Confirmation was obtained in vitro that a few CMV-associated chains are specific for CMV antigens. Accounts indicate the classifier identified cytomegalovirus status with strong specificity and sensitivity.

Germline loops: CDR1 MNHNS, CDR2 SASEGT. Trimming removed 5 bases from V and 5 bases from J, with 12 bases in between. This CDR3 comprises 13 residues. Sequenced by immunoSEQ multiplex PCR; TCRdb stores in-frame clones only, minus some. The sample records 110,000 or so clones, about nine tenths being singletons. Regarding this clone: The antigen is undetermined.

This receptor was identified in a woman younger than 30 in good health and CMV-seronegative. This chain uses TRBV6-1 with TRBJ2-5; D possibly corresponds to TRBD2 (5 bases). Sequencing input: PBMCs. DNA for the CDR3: TGTGCCAGCAGTACTCGCCCGGGGGAGACCCAGTACTTC. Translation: CASSTRPGETQYF.